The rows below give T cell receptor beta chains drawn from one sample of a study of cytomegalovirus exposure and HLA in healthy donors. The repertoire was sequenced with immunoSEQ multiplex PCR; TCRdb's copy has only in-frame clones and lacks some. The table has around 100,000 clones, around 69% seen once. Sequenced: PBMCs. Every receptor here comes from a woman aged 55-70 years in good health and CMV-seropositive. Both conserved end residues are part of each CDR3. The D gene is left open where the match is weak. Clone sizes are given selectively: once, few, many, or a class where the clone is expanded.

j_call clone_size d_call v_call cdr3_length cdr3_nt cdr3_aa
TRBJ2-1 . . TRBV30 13 TGTGCCTGGAGTGTATCGGCCCGGACAGCAGAGTTCTTC CAWSVSARTAEFF
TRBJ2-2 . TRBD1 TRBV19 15 TGTGCCAGTAGTCGAACTCAGGGGGAGACCGGGGAGCTGTTTTTT CASSRTQGETGELFF
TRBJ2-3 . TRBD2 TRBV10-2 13 TGCGCCAGCCAACTAGCGGCCACAGATACGCAGTATTTT CASQLAATDTQYF
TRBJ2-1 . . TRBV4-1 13 TGCGCCAGCAGCCAGACCCGGGGGAATGAGCAGTTCTTC CASSQTRGNEQFF
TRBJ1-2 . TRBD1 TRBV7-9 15 TGTGCCAGCAGCCCGACAGGGGTGAGGAACTATGGCTACACCTTC CASSPTGVRNYGYTF
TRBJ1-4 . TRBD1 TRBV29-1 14 TGCAGCGTTGGAGAGACAGGGCGGAATGAAAAACTGTTTTTT CSVGETGRNEKLFF
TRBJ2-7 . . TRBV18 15 TGTGCCAGCTCACCCGGGATTTCGCCATCCTACGAGCAGTACTTC CASSPGISPSYEQYF
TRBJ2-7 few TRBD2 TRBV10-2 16 TGCGCCAGCAGTGTTAGGCGGCGGGAGATGTCCTACGAGCAGTACTTC CASSVRRREMSYEQYF
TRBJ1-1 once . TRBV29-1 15 TGCAGCGTTGAACCCAGGCTAACCCTGAACACTGAAGCTTTCTTT CSVEPRLTLNTEAFF
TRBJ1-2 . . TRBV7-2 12 TGTGCCAGCAGCCCTAGGAGGTATGGCTACACCTTC CASSPRRYGYTF
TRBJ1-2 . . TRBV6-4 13 TGTGCCAGCAGTAAGATACAGGGTGGTGGCTACACCTTC CASSKIQGGGYTF
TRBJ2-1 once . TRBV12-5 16 TGTGCTAGTGGTTTGGGGCTAGCGCTCAAACGGGGTGAGCAGTTCTTC CASGLGLALKRGEQFF
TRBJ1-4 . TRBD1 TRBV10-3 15 TGTGCCATCAGTGAGTCAGGGGGCCCTAATGAAAAACTGTTTTTT CAISESGGPNEKLFF
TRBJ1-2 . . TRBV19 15 TGTGCCAGTAGTAGCCGGGGAGGCTTTAACTATGGCTACACCTTC CASSSRGGFNYGYTF
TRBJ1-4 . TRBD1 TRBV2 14 TGTGCCAGCAGGGAGGGACAGTGGATTGAAAAACTGTTTTTT CASREGQWIEKLFF
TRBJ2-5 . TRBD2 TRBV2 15 TGTGCCAGCAGTGAGGGACTAGCGGTTCAAGAGACCCAGTACTTC CASSEGLAVQETQYF
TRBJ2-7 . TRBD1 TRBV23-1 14 TGCGCCAGCAGGGGACAGGCGAATTCCTACGAGCAGTACTTC CASRGQANSYEQYF
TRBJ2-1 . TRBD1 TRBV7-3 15 TGTGCCAGCAACCCAGGGACAGGGGGCTGGAATGAGCAGTTCTTC CASNPGTGGWNEQFF
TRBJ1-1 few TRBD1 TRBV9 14 TGTGCCAGCAGCGAGGGACAGGGTTTGACTGAAGCTTTCTTT CASSEGQGLTEAFF
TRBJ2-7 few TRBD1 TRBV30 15 TGTGCCTGGAGTCTCCCCCGGACAGGGAAGTCTCAGCAGTACTTC CAWSLPRTGKSQQYF
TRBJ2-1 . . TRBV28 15 TGTGCCAGCAGCCCCGGTCTGAACTCCTACAATGAGCAGTTCTTC CASSPGLNSYNEQFF
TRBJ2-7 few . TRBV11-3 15 TGTGCCAGCAGCTTAGGCGCCAGCGCAACCTACGAGCAGTACTTC CASSLGASATYEQYF
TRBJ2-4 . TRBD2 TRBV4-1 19 TGCGCCAGCAGCCAAGGTCTACTAGCGGGAGTAGGGGTCAAAAACATTCAGTACTTC CASSQGLLAGVGVKNIQYF
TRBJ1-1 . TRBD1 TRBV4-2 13 TGTGCCAGCAGCCCCCCAGGGGGCGCTGAAGCTTTCTTT CASSPPGGAEAFF
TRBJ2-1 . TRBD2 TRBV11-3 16 TGTGCCAGCAGCTTACAATCTGCGGGAGGGTACAATGAGCAGTTCTTC CASSLQSAGGYNEQFF
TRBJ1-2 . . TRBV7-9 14 TGTGCCAGCAGTTATACAGGGCAGAACTATGGCTACACCTTC CASSYTGQNYGYTF
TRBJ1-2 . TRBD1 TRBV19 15 TGTGCCAGTAGTATCGACAGGGGCTCTAACTATGGCTACACCTTC CASSIDRGSNYGYTF
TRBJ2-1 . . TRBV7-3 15 TGTGCCAGCAGCTTAAATGGCGGTCGCTACAATGAGCAGTTCTTC CASSLNGGRYNEQFF
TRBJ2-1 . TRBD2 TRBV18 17 TGTGCCAGCTCACCGAAACTAGCGGGAGGAGGGGGCAATGAGCAGTTCTTC CASSPKLAGGGGNEQFF
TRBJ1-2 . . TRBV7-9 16 TGTGCCAGCGACTACTTGGAGGGAAGAGCTAACTATGGCTACACCTTC CASDYLEGRANYGYTF
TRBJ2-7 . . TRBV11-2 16 TGTGCCAGCAGCCCCACCGGGACACCGGAATCCTACGAGCAGTACTTC CASSPTGTPESYEQYF
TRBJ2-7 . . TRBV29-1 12 TGCAGCGTTACGACAGGAACCTACGAGCAGTACTTC CSVTTGTYEQYF
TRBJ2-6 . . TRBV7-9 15 TGTGCCACTTCGTGGCGGGGTTATGGGGCCAACGTCCTGACTTTC CATSWRGYGANVLTF
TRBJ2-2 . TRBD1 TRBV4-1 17 TGCGCCAGCAGCCAAGCGGGGACAGGGAAAAGTACCGGGGAGCTGTTTTTT CASSQAGTGKSTGELFF
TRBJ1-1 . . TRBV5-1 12 TGCGCCCTTCGGACAGCTAACACTGAAGCTTTCTTT CALRTANTEAFF
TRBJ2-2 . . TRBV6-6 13 TGTGCCAGCAGTTACACTAACACCGGGGAGCTGTTTTTT CASSYTNTGELFF
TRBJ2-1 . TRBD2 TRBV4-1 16 TGCGCCAGCAGCCAAGCGACTAGCGGGAGTGGCGATGAGCAGTTCTTC CASSQATSGSGDEQFF
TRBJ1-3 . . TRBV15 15 TGTGCCACCAGCAGAGAGAGAGGAGCTGGAAACACCATATATTTT CATSRERGAGNTIYF
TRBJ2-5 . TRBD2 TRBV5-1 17 TGCGCCAGCAGCTTGGTCCCTAGCGGGAGGGCCGGGAAGACCCAGTACTTC CASSLVPSGRAGKTQYF
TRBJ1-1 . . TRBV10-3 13 TGTGCCACCCAGGTGGGGCGCGACACTGAAGCTTTCTTT CATQVGRDTEAFF
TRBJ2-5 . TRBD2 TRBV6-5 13 TGTGCCAGCAGTTTCACGGGAGGCGAGACCCAGTACTTC CASSFTGGETQYF
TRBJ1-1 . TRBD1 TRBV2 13 TGTGCCAGCATAGGACAGGGGGCATCTGAAGCTTTCTTT CASIGQGASEAFF
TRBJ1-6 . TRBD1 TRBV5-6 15 TGTGCCAGCAGCTCACAAGGGACAGGGGGATCACCCCTCCACTTT CASSSQGTGGSPLHF
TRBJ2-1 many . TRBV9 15 TGTGCCAGCAGCGAGGAGGGAAGCTCCTACAATGAGCAGTTCTTC CASSEEGSSYNEQFF
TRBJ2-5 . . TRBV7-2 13 TGTGCCAGCAGCTTAGCCTCAGGGGAGACCCAGTACTTC CASSLASGETQYF
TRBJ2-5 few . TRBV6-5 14 TGTGCCAGCAGTGACGGGGGACAGAAAGAGACCCAGTACTTC CASSDGGQKETQYF
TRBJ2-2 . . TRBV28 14 TGTGCCAGCAGTTTATCAGTTGGCACCGGGGAGCTGTTTTTT CASSLSVGTGELFF
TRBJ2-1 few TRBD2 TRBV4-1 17 TGCGCCAGCAGCCAAGATGGTGCGGGAGAGGCCTACAATGAGCAGTTCTTC CASSQDGAGEAYNEQFF
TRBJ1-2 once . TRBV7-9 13 TGTGCCAGCAGCTCCCCTGTGGCTGATGGCTACACCTTC CASSSPVADGYTF
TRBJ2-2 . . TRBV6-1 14 TGTGCCAGCAGCATACAGGGATTCACCGGGGAGCTGTTTTTT CASSIQGFTGELFF
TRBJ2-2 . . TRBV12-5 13 TGTGCTAGTGGTTTGCGGGTGGGCGGGGAGCTGTTTTTT CASGLRVGGELFF
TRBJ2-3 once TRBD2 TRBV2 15 TGTGCCAGCAGGCTGGGAACTAGCGGCACAGATACGCAGTATTTT CASRLGTSGTDTQYF
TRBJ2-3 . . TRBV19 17 TGTGCCAGTAGTACGGGCGGGGCGACTGCAGGGGGAGATACGCAGTATTTT CASSTGGATAGGDTQYF
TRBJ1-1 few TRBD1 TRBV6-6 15 TGTGCCAGCAGTCCCCTAAGAGGGGGCCGGACTGAAGCTTTCTTT CASSPLRGGRTEAFF
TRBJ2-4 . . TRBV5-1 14 TGCGCCAGCAGCACCGTAGGGGCCGTGGACATTCAGTACTTC CASSTVGAVDIQYF
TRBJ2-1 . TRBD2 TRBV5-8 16 TGTGCCAGCAGCCCAATAGCGGGTTTCTCCTACAATGAGCAGTTCTTC CASSPIAGFSYNEQFF
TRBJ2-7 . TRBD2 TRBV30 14 TGTGCCGGAGGTACTAGCGGAAGAGCTGTAGAGCAGTACTTC CAGGTSGRAVEQYF
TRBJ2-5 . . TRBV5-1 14 TGCGCCAGCCGGTGGCTAGCGAGTGGAGAGACCCAGTACTTC CASRWLASGETQYF
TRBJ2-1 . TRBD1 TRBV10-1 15 TGCGCCAGCAGTGAACGGAGGCAGGGGGCAGTTGAGCAGTTCTTC CASSERRQGAVEQFF